Presented here are 9 T cell receptor beta chains from one specimen sequenced in a study of T cell responses to AZD1222 COVID-19 vaccine. Sequencing used immunoSEQ multiplex PCR; TCRdb keeps in-frame clones, though not all of them. The data contain about 100,000 clones, around nine tenths of them singletons. The source was peripheral blood, collected on day 0 of AZD1222 vaccination. These TCRs come from an adult in good health.

The V and J genes are TRBV5-1 and TRBJ2-1; no clear D gene. The CDR3 has 17 residues. CDR1 SGHRS and CDR2 YFSETQ come from the germline V gene. The germline V and J ends were trimmed by 0 bases and 4 bases, with 17 bases remaining between them. As DNA, the CDR3 is TGCGCCAGCAGCTTGGGAAGATTAGTGGACCCTTACAATGAGCAGTTCTTC. This translates into CASSLGRLVDPYNEQFF. Looking up the rest from reference TRBV5-1 and TRBJ2-1 gives the full variable domain: KAGVTQTPRYLIKTRGQQVTLSCSPISGHRSVSWYQQTPGQGLQFLFEYFSETQRNKGNFPGRFSGRQFSNSRSEMNVSTLELGDSALYLCASSLGRLVDPYNEQFFGPGTRLTVL.

V is TRBV7-9 and J is TRBJ2-3, with 8 bases identical to TRBD2. Germline CDR1 reads SEHNR; CDR2 reads FQNEAQ (reference sequence). V was pared by 1 base and J by 1 base, with 1 base of the junction left unmatched. The CDR3 is 15 amino acids. The DNA of the CDR3 is TGTGCCAGCAGCTTAGGAGCGGGGGGCACAGATACGCAGTATTTT. The encoded protein is CASSLGAGGTDTQYF.

The chain joins TRBV24-1 to TRBJ2-1; possible D gene TRBD1, 6 bases. The CDR3 runs 13 residues. The V gene lost 1 base and the J gene lost 10 bases, with 10 bases spanning the gap. The germline V gene encodes CDR1 KGHDR and CDR2 SFDVKD. The CDR3 sequence is CATSDFSDSEQFF. CDR3 nucleotides: TGTGCCACCAGTGATTTTTCGGACAGCGAGCAGTTCTTC.

The genes are TRBV24-1 and TRBJ1-1; 9 bases align to TRBD1. J lost 11 bases, V lost 7 bases, and 7 bases had no gene match. Looked up from germline, CDR1 is KGHDR and CDR2 is SFDVKD. This CDR3 region has 12 residues. The CDR3: CATSSPGTGAFF. The CDR3 DNA follows: TGTGCCACCAGCTCTCCCGGGACAGGGGCTTTCTTT.

The chain employs TRBV12-5 and TRBJ2-7, with D unresolved. This CDR3 has 12 amino acids. The germline CDR1 and CDR2 sequences are LGHNT and FRNRAP. Trimming pared 1 base from V and 0 bases from J, leaving 1 base between. CDR3 DNA sequence: TGTGCTAGTGGTTTGGGCTCCTACGAGCAGTACTTC. This codes for CASGLGSYEQYF.

The genes are TRBV6-5 and TRBJ2-7; D is perhaps TRBD1 or TRBD2 (6 bases each). The CDR3 has 15 amino acids. V was shortened by 2 bases and J by 4 bases, with 15 bases between the two germline ends. Germline loops: CDR1 MNHEY, CDR2 SVGAGI. The CDR3: CASSYVRGAGYEQYF. The CDR3 DNA reads as TGTGCCAGCAGTTACGTTAGGGGGGCCGGGTACGAGCAGTACTTC.

The CDR3 region is CASSDPDRAYEQYF. The CDR3 DNA is TGTGCCAGCAGCGACCCTGACAGGGCCTACGAGCAGTACTTC. V is TRBV28 and J is TRBJ2-7; 7 bases are shared with TRBD1. The CDR3 is 14 amino acids. The ends lost 6 bases at V and 2 bases at J; junction bases unmatched: 7. Germline V gene data show CDR1 as MDHEN and CDR2 as SYDVKM. Combining the CDR3 with reference TRBV28 and TRBJ2-7 gives the whole variable domain DVKVTQSSRYLVKRTGEKVFLECVQDMDHENMFWYRQDPGLGLRLIYFSYDVKMKEKGDIPEGYSVSREKKERFSLILESASTNQTSMYLCASSDPDRAYEQYFGPGTRLTVT.

This sequence joins TRBV6-2 or TRBV6-3 and TRBJ1-5; D is perhaps TRBD1 (6 bases). Germline CDR1 and CDR2: MNHEY and SVGEGT. The CDR3 contains 14 residues. Trimming took 1 base from V and 4 from J, leaving 8 bases between them. The CDR3: CASSYLDSNQPQHF. CDR3 coding DNA: TGTGCCAGCAGTTACTTGGACAGTAATCAGCCCCAGCATTTT.

The chain is built from TRBV7-9 and TRBJ2-3, with 12 nucleotides matching TRBD2. V trimming: 4 bases; J trimming: 4 bases; junction bases outside the gene matches: 9. This CDR3 has 17 amino acids. Germline CDR1 and CDR2: SEHNR and FQNEAQ (reference sequence). The CDR3 region is CASSSATSGRSPDTQYF. CDR3 bases: TGTGCCAGCAGCTCGGCGACTAGCGGGAGATCCCCAGATACGCAGTATTTT. Together with reference TRBV7-9 and TRBJ2-3, the CDR3 gives the full variable domain: DTGVSQNPRHKITKRGQNVTFRCDPISEHNRLYWYRQTLGQGPEFLTYFQNEAQLEKSRLLSDRFSAERPKGSFSTLEIQRTEQGDSAMYLCASSSATSGRSPDTQYFGPGTRLTVL.